What follows are 17 T cell receptor beta chains derived from one specimen sequenced in a study of T cells in narcolepsy. TCRdb keeps only in-frame clones here, not all; method: immunoSEQ multiplex PCR. The repertoire holds about 33,000 clones, with 90% as singletons. Sequencing was performed on CD45RA- memory CD4+ T cells from PBMCs. The receptors originated from a human donor with narcolepsy.

The chain has TRBV18 and TRBJ1-4; a possible D gene is TRBD1 (6 bases). Trimming took 4 bases from V and 5 from J, leaving 14 bases between them. Germline assignment: CDR1 KGHSH and CDR2 LQKENI. The CDR3 sequence is 15 residues long. CDR3 region: CASSRPGGQNEKLFF. For the CDR3, the DNA is TGTGCCAGCTCACGACCGGGGGGACAAAATGAAAAACTGTTTTTT.

The count of this clone is one. The chain links TRBV6-5 to TRBJ2-1; D uncertain. The CDR3 is made up of 13 amino acids. Germline CDR1 reads MNHEY; CDR2 reads SVGAGI. V shed 2 bases and J shed 7 bases, with 9 bases lying between them. CDR3: CASSYRRDNEQFF. DNA for the CDR3: TGTGCCAGCAGTTACCGCCGCGATAATGAGCAGTTCTTC.

The chain uses TRBV2 and TRBJ1-4; 10 bases agree with TRBD1. The CDR3 covers 16 residues. Germline V lookup: CDR1 SNHLY, CDR2 FYNNEI. Trimming took 5 bases from V and 13 from J; bases not matched to a gene: 16. The CDR3 reads CASSFFGDRGQGGLFF. DNA of the CDR3: TGTGCCAGCAGTTTTTTTGGGGACAGGGGACAAGGGGGACTGTTTTTT. The whole variable domain, filled in from reference TRBV2 and TRBJ1-4, reads EPEVTQTPSHQVTQMGQEVILRCVPISNHLYFYWYRQILGQKVEFLVSFYNNEISEKSEIFDDQFSVERPDGSNFTLKIRSTKLEDSAMYFCASSFFGDRGQGGLFFGSGTQLSVL.

This clone was counted a single time. The genes are TRBV28 and TRBJ2-1; 7 bases line up with TRBD1. This CDR3 is 16 amino acids long. V was clipped by 6 bases and J by 4 bases; unmatched bases: 12. The germline V gene has CDR1 MDHEN and CDR2 SYDVKM. The CDR3 loop reads CASSTETGRTYNEQFF. In DNA form, the CDR3 reads TGTGCCAGCAGCACTGAGACAGGGCGTACGTACAATGAGCAGTTCTTC.

The sample holds one count of this clone. This chain's CDR3 is CASSEGTGPTGELFF. As DNA, the CDR3 is TGCGCCAGCAGTGAGGGAACAGGCCCCACCGGGGAGCTGTTTTTT. The chain is built from TRBV5-1 and TRBJ2-2; either TRBD1 or TRBD2 may fit D (5 bases each). This CDR3 is 15 amino acids long. CDR1 and CDR2 from the germline V gene are SGHRS and YFSETQ. Between the trimmed V and J ends, which lost 5 bases and 4 bases, there was a span of 15 bases.

V is TRBV6-5 and J is TRBJ1-2, with D possibly being TRBD1 (5 bases). Trimming took off 6 bases at V and 10 bases at J, with 15 bases between the two ends. The germline V gene encodes CDR1 MNHEY and CDR2 SVGAGI. The CDR3 runs 12 residues. This chain's CDR3 is CASRGGDLPYTF. The CDR3 DNA is TGTGCCAGCAGGGGGGGGGACTTACCCTACACCTTC.

J is TRBJ2-3 and V is TRBV18; a weak D match, TRBD2 (6 bases). The CDR3 is 16 amino acids. V was pared by 3 bases and J by 6 bases, with 19 bases between. The germline gives CDR1 KGHSH, CDR2 LQKENI. The CDR3 sequence: CASSPIPSAGRDTQYF. CDR3 in DNA: TGTGCCAGCTCACCGATCCCCTCGGCAGGGAGGGATACGCAGTATTTT. Together with reference TRBV18 and TRBJ2-3, the CDR3 gives the full variable domain: NAGVMQNPRHLVRRRGQEARLRCSPMKGHSHVYWYRQLPEEGLKFMVYLQKENIIDESGMPKERFSAEFPKEGPSILRIQQVVRGDSAAYFCASSPIPSAGRDTQYFGPGTRLTVL.

V is TRBV18 and J is TRBJ2-7, with 12 bases fitting TRBD2. Germline CDR1 KGHSH, CDR2 LQKENI. CDR3 length: 15 residues. Germline trimming cut 6 bases from V and 5 bases from J; bases unmatched to any gene: 8. The CDR3 DNA reads TGTGCCAGCTCGCTTCGGACTAGCGGGATCAACGAGCAGTACTTC. Translating gives CASSLRTSGINEQYF.

The chain has TRBV7-6 and TRBJ1-2; perhaps TRBD1 as D (5 bases). CDR3 size: 17 residues. CDR1 and CDR2 from the germline V gene are SGHVS and FNYEAQ. V dropped 2 bases and J dropped 1 base, with 17 bases sitting between them. CDR3 sequence: CASSLSSVGPNNYGYTF. As DNA, the CDR3 is TGTGCCAGCAGCTTAAGCAGTGTGGGGCCAAATAACTATGGCTACACCTTC.

This sequence joins TRBV4-1 and TRBJ2-1, with TRBD2 identical over 9 bases. V shed 1 base and J 7 bases; nucleotides not matched to a gene: 8. CDR1 and CDR2 (germline): MGHRA, YSYEKL. The CDR3 is 16 amino acids. In DNA, the CDR3 is TGCGCCAGCAGCCAAGTTCTCCCGAGCGGGAGGAATGAGCAGTTCTTC. Amino acids: CASSQVLPSGRNEQFF.

This clone appeared a single time. The rearrangement uses TRBV5-1 and TRBJ1-2, with D possibly TRBD1 on 5 matching bases. In germline, CDR1 is SGHRS, CDR2 YFSETQ. The CDR3 spans 15 residues. The V gene lost 0 bases and the J gene lost 3 bases, with 12 bases spanning the gap. The CDR3 region has the DNA TGCGCCAGCAGCTTGGTTCGGGGGTCGGACTATGGCTACACCTTC. This codes for CASSLVRGSDYGYTF.

The chain links TRBV5-4 to TRBJ2-6; 11 bases are a match to TRBD1. Germline trimming cut 3 bases from V and 2 bases from J; bases unmatched to any gene: 4. Germline V gene data show CDR1 as SGHNT and CDR2 as YYREEE (reference sequence). The length of the CDR3 is 17 residues. The CDR3 nucleotides read TGTGCCAGCAGCTCTCCGGGACAGGGGGCTGGGGCCAACGTCCTGACTTTC. Its protein is CASSSPGQGAGANVLTF.

The J gene is TRBJ1-3, the V gene TRBV18; no clear D. CDR1 and CDR2 (germline): KGHSH, LQKENI. V was shortened by 3 bases and J by 2 bases, with 5 bases between the two germline ends. The length of the CDR3 is 13 residues. For the CDR3, the DNA is TGTGCCAGCTCACCCAATGCTGGAAACACCATATATTTT. Protein product: CASSPNAGNTIYF.

The rearrangement links TRBV7-9 to TRBJ1-2, with 10 bases identical to TRBD1. Germline V gene sequence: CDR1 SEHNR, CDR2 FQNEAQ (reference sequence). V shed 8 bases and J 0 bases; nucleotides not matched to a gene: 12. CDR3 length: 17 residues. The CDR3 is CASVGTGALSSNYGYTF. In DNA form, the CDR3 reads TGTGCCAGCGTGGGGACAGGGGCCCTTTCTTCTAACTATGGCTACACCTTC.

This chain uses TRBV30 with TRBJ2-2, with D possibly being TRBD1 (5 bases). V was cut by 0 bases and J by 6 bases, with 14 bases left in between. The CDR3 length is 15 residues. Germline V lookup: CDR1 GTSNPN, CDR2 SVGIG (reference sequence). CDR3 DNA: TGTGCCTGGAGTGTAAAAGGGGTGGCTTCCGGGGAGCTGTTTTTT. It is translated as CAWSVKGVASGELFF. The entire variable domain, with the rest obtained from reference TRBV30 and TRBJ2-2, is as follows: SQTIHQWPATLVQPVGSPLSLECTVEGTSNPNLYWYRQAAGRGLQLLFYSVGIGQISSEVPQNLSASRPQDRQFILSSKKLLLSDSGFYLCAWSVKGVASGELFFGEGSRLTVL.

The V and J genes are TRBV18 and TRBJ1-5; weak D call: TRBD1 (5 bases). The CDR3 runs to 13 residues. With 2 bases removed from V and 12 bases from J, the gap between germline ends came to 14 bases. CDR1 is KGHSH, CDR2 LQKENI, per germline. CDR3 bases: TGTGCCAGCTCACCAGGGGCGGGGTTACTCCAGCATTTT. This gives the protein CASSPGAGLLQHF.

The chain carries TRBV19 and TRBJ1-2; the D is unclear. V was trimmed by 7 bases and J by 8 bases, leaving 26 bases between them. The CDR3 extends over 16 amino acids. Germline V gene lookup returns CDR1 LNHDA and CDR2 SQIVND (reference sequence). The CDR3 here is CASTKGSSGRGKGYTF. In DNA, the CDR3 is TGTGCCAGTACCAAAGGGAGTTCGGGCCGAGGAAAGGGCTACACCTTC.